This record looks at one T cell receptor (beta chain) sequence and its context. The antigen is unknown. Sequencing used immunoSEQ multiplex PCR; TCRdb keeps in-frame clones, though not all of them. The table records tens of thousands of clones, roughly 86% of them present only once. The CDR3 is 15 residues long. The germline CDR1 and CDR2 sequences are LGHNA and YSLEER. V dropped 1 base and J dropped 1 base, with 8 bases sitting between them. The sample belongs to a study of OX40 agonist ivuxolimab in advanced cancers. Findings of the study overall: The authors did not determine the antigen specificity of the expanded peripheral T cells.

Anyone with autoimmune disease history or systemic immunosuppression was excluded. This sequence originates from an adult with an advanced solid tumor such as melanoma, head and neck, liver or kidney cancer. The chain couples TRBV4-3 to TRBJ2-1; D may be TRBD1 (5 bases). This material consisted of CD4+ or CD8+ T cells sorted from blood, taken in a trial of the OX40 agonist ivuxolimab. The CDR3 spells CASSQAQGSYNEQFF. In nucleotides, the CDR3 is TGCGCCAGCAGCCAAGCCCAGGGTTCCTACAATGAGCAGTTCTTC.